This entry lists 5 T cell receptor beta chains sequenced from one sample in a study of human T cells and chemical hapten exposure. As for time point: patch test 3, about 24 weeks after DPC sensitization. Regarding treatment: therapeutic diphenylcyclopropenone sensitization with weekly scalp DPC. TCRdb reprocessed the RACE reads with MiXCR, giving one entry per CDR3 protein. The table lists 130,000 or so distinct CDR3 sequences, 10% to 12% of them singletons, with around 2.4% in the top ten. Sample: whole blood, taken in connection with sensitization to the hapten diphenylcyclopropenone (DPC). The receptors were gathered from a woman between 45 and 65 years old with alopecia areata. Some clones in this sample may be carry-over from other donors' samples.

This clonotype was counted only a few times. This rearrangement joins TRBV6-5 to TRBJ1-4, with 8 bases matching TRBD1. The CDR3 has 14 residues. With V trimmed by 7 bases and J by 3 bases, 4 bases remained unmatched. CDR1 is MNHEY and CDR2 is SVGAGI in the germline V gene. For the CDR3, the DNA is TGTGCCAGCAAACAGGGGGTGGCTAATGAAAAACTGTTTTTT. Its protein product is CASKQGVANEKLFF.

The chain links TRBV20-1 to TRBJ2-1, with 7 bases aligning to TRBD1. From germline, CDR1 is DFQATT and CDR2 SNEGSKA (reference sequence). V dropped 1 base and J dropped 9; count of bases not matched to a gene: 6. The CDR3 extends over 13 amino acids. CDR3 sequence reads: CSARGQGFGEQFF. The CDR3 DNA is TGCAGTGCTAGAGGACAGGGATTCGGTGAGCAGTTCTTC.

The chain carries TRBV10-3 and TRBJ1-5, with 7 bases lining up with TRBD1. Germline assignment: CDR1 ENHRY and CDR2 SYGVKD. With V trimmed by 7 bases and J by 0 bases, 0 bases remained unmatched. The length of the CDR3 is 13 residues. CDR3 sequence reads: CAINRGSNQPQHF. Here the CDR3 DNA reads TGTGCCATCAACAGGGGTAGCAATCAGCCCCAGCATTTT.

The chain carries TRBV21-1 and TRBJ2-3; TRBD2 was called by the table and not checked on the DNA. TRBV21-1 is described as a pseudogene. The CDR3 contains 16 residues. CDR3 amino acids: CASSNRGTSGTDTQYF. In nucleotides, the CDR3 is TGTGCCAGCAGCAATAGAGGGACTAGCGGCACAGATACGCAGTATTTT.

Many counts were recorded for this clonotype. The CDR3 DNA is TGCAGTGCTCGGGACGGCTCCTACGAGCAGTACTTC. The encoded protein is CSARDGSYEQYF. This chain uses TRBV20-1 with TRBJ2-7; the D gene could be TRBD1 or TRBD2 (5 bases each). V lost 5 bases and J lost 0, with 8 bases in between. The CDR3 consists of 12 residues. The germline V gene encodes CDR1 DFQATT and CDR2 SNEGSKA (reference sequence).